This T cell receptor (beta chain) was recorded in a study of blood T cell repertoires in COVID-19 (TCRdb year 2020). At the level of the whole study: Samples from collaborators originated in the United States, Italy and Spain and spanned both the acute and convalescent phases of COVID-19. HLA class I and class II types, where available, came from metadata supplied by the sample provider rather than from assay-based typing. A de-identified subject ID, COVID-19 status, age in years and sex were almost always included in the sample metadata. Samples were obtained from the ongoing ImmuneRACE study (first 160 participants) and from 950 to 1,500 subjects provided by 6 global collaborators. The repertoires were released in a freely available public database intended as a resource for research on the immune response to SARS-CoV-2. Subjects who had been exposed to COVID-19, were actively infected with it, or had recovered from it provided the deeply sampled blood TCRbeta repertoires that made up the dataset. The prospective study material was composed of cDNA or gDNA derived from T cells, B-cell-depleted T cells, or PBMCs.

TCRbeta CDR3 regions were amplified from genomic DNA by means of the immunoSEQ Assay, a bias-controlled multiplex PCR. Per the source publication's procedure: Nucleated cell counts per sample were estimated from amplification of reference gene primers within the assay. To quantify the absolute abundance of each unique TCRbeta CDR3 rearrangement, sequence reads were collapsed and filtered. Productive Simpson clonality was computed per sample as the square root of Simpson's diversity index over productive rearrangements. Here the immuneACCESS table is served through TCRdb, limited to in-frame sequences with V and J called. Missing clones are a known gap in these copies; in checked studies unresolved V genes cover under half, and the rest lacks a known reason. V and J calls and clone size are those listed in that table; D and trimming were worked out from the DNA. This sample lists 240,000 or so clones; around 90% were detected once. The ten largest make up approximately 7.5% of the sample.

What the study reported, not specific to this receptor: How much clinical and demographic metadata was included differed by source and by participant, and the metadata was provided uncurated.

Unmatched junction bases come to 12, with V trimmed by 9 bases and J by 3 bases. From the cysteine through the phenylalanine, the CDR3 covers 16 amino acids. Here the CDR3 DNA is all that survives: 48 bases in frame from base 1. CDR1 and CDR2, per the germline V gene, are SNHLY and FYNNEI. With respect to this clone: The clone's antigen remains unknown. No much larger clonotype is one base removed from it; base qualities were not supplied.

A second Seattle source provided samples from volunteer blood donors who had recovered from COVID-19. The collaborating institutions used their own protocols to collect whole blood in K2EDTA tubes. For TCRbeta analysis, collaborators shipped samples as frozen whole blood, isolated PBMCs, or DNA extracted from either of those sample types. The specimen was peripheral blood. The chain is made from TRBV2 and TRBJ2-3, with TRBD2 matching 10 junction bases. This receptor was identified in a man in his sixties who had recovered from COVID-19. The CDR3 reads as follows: CARGLPGTSATDTQYF. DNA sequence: TGTGCCAGGGGACTTCCCGGGACTAGCGCAACAGATACGCAGTATTTT.